The clone carrying this TCR beta chain was observed a single time. V lost 1 base and J lost 7; bases outside the gene matches: 1. The CDR3 has 14 residues. Germline V lookup: CDR1 SGHTA, CDR2 FQGNSA. This record belongs to a study of blood T cell repertoires in COVID-19. Across the whole study: COVID-19 samples from acute and convalescent phases originated in the United States, Italy and Spain. Sample material is recorded as cDNA or gDNA derived from T cells, B-cell-depleted T cells, or PBMCs.

The protocol was immunoSEQ multiplex PCR, while the TCRdb copy is restricted to in-frame clones and leaves out a portion. The table records roughly 18,000 clones, 75% to 90% of them present only once. The sequence came from a man older than 75 with acute or convalescent COVID-19. The material sequenced was peripheral blood. This chain links TRBV7-2 with TRBJ1-4; TRBD1 matches at 9 bases. CDR3 loop: CASSLGQGGEKLFF. In DNA form, the CDR3 reads TGTGCCAGCAGCTTAGGACAGGGGGGTGAAAAACTGTTTTTT.